This T cell receptor (beta chain) was sequenced for a study of T cell changes during pregnancy in multiple sclerosis. In its sample, this clone was seen once. Sequencing used immunoSEQ multiplex PCR; TCRdb keeps in-frame clones, though not all of them. Seen here are 35,000 to 45,000 clones, about 91% observed once, and the top ten hold around 0.78%. This CDR3 contains 13 residues. Germline V gene sequence: CDR1 SGHNT, CDR2 YYREEE (reference sequence). V was shortened by 4 bases and J by 10 bases, with 12 bases between the two germline ends. This sequence was found in a female donor with multiple sclerosis, enrolled in a pregnancy study. The rearrangement links TRBV5-4 to TRBJ1-6; TRBD1 is a possible D gene (5 bases). Here the sequenced sample was CD4+ T cells from peripheral blood mononuclear cells, taken before pregnancy. CDR3: CASSVDRTSPLHF. DNA of the CDR3: TGTGCCAGCAGCGTGGACCGGACATCACCCCTCCACTTT.